This TCR beta chain was identified in a study of shared clonotypes between healthy human individuals. The method was immunoSEQ multiplex PCR; TCRdb's version includes in-frame clones alone and lacks a portion of them. The sample holds 2 million to 3 million clones; approximately 94% are singletons and the top ten take about 0.34%. This clone was seen a single time. The antigen remains undetermined. Findings of the study overall: How much donors shared clonotypes was expected to be affected by sequencing depth.

The CDR3 loop spans 15 amino acids. V lost 0 bases, J lost 2 bases, and 7 bases lay in between. Germline V lookup: CDR1 SGHTA, CDR2 FQGNSA. The origin of this receptor is a man aged 18 to 29 in good health. Some clones in this sample may be carry-over from other donors' samples. The specimen sequenced was naive CD4+ T cells from PBMCs. Documented subset: CD45RA+ positively selected. V is TRBV7-2 and J is TRBJ1-4, with D hard to call. Written as DNA, the CDR3 is TGTGCCAGCAGCTTAGCCGAAGGGACTAATGAAAAACTGTTTTTT. It yields the protein CASSLAEGTNEKLFF.